This is a list of T cell receptor beta chains from one sample in a study of CD8 T cells in Susac syndrome. TCRdb reprocessed the immunoSEQ multiplex PCR reads via MiXCR and lists one record per CDR3 protein. The sample has around 130,000 distinct CDR3 sequences, around 94% seen once. Sequenced sample: CD4+ T cells from PBMCs. The receptors originated from a human donor in good health. Each CDR3 is given without its conserved first and last residue.

j_call v_call cdr3_aa
TRBJ1-2 TRBV12-3/TRBV12-4 ASSSSGVGYT
TRBJ1-5 TRBV28 ASSLRGVGNHQPQH
TRBJ2-6 TRBV6-2/TRBV6-3 ASKSSGVGANVLT
TRBJ2-7 TRBV5-1 ASSSGGVPYEQY
TRBJ1-1 TRBV7-9 ASSLSGYSGAF
TRBJ2-5 TRBV19 ASSMMTGGKETQY
TRBJ1-5 TRBV18 ASSPGTGISNQPQH
TRBJ1-5 TRBV3-1 ASSQGPLYQPQH
TRBJ2-1 TRBV12-3/TRBV12-4 ASSLSSGRAYNEQF
TRBJ2-7 TRBV7-3 ASSLGAGSHEQY
TRBJ2-1 TRBV20-1 SGRAERHYNEQF
TRBJ1-6 TRBV5-4 ASSPGGSNSPLH
TRBJ2-1 TRBV13 ASSLMRGNEQF
TRBJ2-5 TRBV6-2/TRBV6-3 AIQTGLAETQY
TRBJ2-1 TRBV5-6 ASSYEREQF
TRBJ2-1 TRBV2 ASSPMAPNEQF
TRBJ2-1 TRBV6-6 ASRIGTEVSEQF
TRBJ2-2 TRBV18 ASSPGTNTGELF
TRBJ2-1 TRBV12-3/TRBV12-4 ASSLGENEQF
TRBJ2-1 TRBV7-9 ASSPAEEQF
TRBJ2-5 TRBV30 ACFAGETQY
TRBJ1-1 TRBV13 ASSDTGQGYSMNTEAF
TRBJ2-1 TRBV9 ASSVAAGVDGNEQF
TRBJ2-1 TRBV7-9 ASGTPPGLANNEQF
TRBJ2-1 TRBV6-1 ASSEALGAYNEQF
TRBJ2-3 TRBV20-1 SALGDPSTDTQY
TRBJ2-2 TRBV2 ASSFTSPNTGELF
TRBJ1-2 TRBV7-9 ASSPLRQGLTYT
TRBJ2-5 TRBV12-3/TRBV12-4 ASNRDFQETQY
TRBJ2-7 TRBV6-5 ASSYSRPSQSQPYEQY
TRBJ2-1 TRBV12-3/TRBV12-4 ASSTGTGLREQF
TRBJ2-6 TRBV25-1 ASSEYGLGANVLT
TRBJ1-6 TRBV29-1 SVGQGPNSPLH
TRBJ2-3 TRBV11-2 ASSAGTSGSWRTNTDTQY
TRBJ2-5 TRBV28 ASSKWFGTQETQY
TRBJ1-2 TRBV15 ATSAGPLSYGYT
TRBJ2-7 TRBV7-9 ATRLAGETEQY
TRBJ2-7 TRBV4-2 ASSPDRAGLYEQY
TRBJ2-7 TRBV7-3 ASSSLAEGEQY
TRBJ2-7 TRBV14 ASSQVRGSYEQY